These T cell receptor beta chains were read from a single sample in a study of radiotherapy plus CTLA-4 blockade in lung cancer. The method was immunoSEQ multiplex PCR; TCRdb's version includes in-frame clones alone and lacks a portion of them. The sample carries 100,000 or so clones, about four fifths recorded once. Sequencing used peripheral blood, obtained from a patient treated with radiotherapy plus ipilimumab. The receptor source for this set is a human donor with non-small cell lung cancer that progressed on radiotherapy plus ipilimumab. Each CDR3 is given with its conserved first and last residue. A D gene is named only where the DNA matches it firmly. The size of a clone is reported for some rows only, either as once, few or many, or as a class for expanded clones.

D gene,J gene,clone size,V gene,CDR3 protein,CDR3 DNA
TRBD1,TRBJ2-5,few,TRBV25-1,CASSERTGRETQYF,TGTGCCAGCAGTGAACGGACAGGGAGAGAGACCCAGTACTTC
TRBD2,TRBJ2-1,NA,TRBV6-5,CASAIGTSPPNEQFF,TGTGCCAGTGCTATCGGGACTAGCCCTCCTAATGAGCAGTTCTTC
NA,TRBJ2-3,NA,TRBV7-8,CASSLTSTWDTQYF,TGTGCCAGCAGCTTAACGTCTACATGGGATACGCAGTATTTT
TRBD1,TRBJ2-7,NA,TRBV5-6,CASSLPPGQGANEQYF,TGTGCCAGCAGCTTGCCACCGGGACAGGGGGCGAACGAGCAGTACTTC
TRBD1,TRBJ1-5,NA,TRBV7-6,CASSLGQGAYSNQPQHF,TGTGCCAGCAGCCTAGGACAGGGGGCCTATAGCAATCAGCCCCAGCATTTT
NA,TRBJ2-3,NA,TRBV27,CASSYSGGTDTQYF,TGTGCCAGCAGTTATAGCGGAGGCACAGATACGCAGTATTTT
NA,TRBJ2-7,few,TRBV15,CATSLLRVGSIRQYF,TGTGCCACCAGCCTCCTAAGGGTTGGCAGCATAAGGCAGTACTTC
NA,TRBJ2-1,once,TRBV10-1,CASSEGLTNNEQFF,TGCGCCAGCAGTGAGGGACTAACCAACAATGAGCAGTTCTTC
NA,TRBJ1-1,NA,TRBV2,CASSEVEAMNTEAFF,TGTGCCAGCAGTGAAGTTGAAGCTATGAACACTGAAGCTTTCTTT
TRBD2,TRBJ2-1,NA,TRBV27,CASRSSGSSYNEQFF,TGTGCCAGCAGGAGTAGCGGGAGCTCCTACAATGAGCAGTTCTTC
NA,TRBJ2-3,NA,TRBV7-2,CASSQYTDTQYF,TGTGCCAGCAGCCAATACACAGATACGCAGTATTTT
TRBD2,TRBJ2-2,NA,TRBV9,CASSTSSGSITGELFF,TGTGCCAGCAGCACCTCTAGCGGGAGTATCACCGGGGAGCTGTTTTTT
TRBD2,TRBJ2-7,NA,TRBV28,CASRGLAGAYEQYF,TGTGCCAGCAGGGGACTAGCGGGAGCTTACGAGCAGTACTTC
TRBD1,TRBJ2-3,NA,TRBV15,CATSRDLGQAQDTQYF,TGTGCCACCAGCAGAGATCTGGGACAGGCGCAAGATACGCAGTATTTT
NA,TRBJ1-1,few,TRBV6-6,CASSYATVNTEAFF,TGTGCCAGCAGTTACGCCACAGTGAACACTGAAGCTTTCTTT
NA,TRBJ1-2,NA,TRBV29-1,CSVDNPGGYTF,TGCAGCGTTGATAATCCGGGCGGCTACACCTTC
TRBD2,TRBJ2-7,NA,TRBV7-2,CASSNGLVGEQYF,TGTGCCAGCAGCAACGGACTAGTGGGTGAGCAGTACTTC
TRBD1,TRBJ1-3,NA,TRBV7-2,CASSLPGQGARRNTIYF,TGTGCCAGCAGCTTACCGGGACAGGGGGCGAGAAGAAACACCATATATTTT
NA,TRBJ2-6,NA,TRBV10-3,CAIGGNTSGANVLTF,TGTGCCATAGGTGGCAACACTTCTGGGGCCAACGTCCTGACTTTC
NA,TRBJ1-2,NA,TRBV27,CASSSTYGGRGYGYTF,TGTGCCAGCAGTTCGACATACGGGGGGCGGGGCTATGGCTACACCTTC
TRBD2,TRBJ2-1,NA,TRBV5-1,CASSFHSGGSNEQFF,TGCGCCAGCAGCTTCCATAGCGGGGGCTCCAATGAGCAGTTCTTC
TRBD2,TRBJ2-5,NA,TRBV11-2,CASRMSSGGQETQYF,TGTGCCAGCCGGATGAGTAGCGGGGGCCAAGAGACCCAGTACTTC
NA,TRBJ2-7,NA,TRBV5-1,CASSPKGSSYEQYF,TGCGCCAGCAGCCCAAAAGGTAGCTCCTACGAGCAGTACTTC
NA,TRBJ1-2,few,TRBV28,CASSDRASGIAYGYTF,TGTGCCAGCAGTGATCGAGCGTCGGGCATTGCCTATGGCTACACCTTC
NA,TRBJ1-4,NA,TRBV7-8,CASSLEARMTEKLFF,TGTGCCAGCAGCTTAGAGGCCAGAATGACCGAAAAACTGTTTTTT
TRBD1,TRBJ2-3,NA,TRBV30,CAWSHRGRTDTQYF,TGTGCCTGGAGCCACAGGGGGCGCACAGATACGCAGTATTTT